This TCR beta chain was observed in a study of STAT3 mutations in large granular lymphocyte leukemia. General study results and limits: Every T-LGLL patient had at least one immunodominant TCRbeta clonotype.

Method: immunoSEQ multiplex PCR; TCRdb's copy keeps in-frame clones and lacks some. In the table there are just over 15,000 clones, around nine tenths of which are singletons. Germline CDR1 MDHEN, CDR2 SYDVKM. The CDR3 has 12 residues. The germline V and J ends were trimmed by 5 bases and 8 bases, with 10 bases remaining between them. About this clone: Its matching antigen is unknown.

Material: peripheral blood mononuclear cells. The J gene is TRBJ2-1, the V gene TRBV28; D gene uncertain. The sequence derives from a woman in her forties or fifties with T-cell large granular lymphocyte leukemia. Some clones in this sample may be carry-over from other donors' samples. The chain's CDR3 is CASSLTWYEQFF. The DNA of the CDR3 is TGTGCCAGCAGTCTAACTTGGTATGAGCAGTTCTTC.